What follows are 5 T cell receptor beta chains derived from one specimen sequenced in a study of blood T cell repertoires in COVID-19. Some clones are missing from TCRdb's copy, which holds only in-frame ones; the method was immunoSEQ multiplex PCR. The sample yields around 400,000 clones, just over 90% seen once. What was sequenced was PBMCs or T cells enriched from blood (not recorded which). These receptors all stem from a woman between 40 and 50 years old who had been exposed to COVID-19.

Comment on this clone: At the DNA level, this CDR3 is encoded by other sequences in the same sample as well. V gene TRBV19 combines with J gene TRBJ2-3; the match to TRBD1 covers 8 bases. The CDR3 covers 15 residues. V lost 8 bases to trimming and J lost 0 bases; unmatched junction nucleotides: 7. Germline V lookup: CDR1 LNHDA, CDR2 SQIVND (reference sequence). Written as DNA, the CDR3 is TGTGCCAGTCACGACAGGGGATCTAGCACAGATACGCAGTATTTT. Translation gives CASHDRGSSTDTQYF.

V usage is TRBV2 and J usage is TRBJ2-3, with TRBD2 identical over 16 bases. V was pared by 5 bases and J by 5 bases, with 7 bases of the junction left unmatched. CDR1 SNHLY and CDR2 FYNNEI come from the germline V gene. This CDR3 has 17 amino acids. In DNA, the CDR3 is TGTGCCAGCAGTCCCTCGGGACTAGCGGGGGGGGGAGATACGCAGTATTTT. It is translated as CASSPSGLAGGGDTQYF. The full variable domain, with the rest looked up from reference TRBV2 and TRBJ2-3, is EPEVTQTPSHQVTQMGQEVILRCVPISNHLYFYWYRQILGQKVEFLVSFYNNEISEKSEIFDDQFSVERPDGSNFTLKIRSTKLEDSAMYFCASSPSGLAGGGDTQYFGPGTRLTVL.

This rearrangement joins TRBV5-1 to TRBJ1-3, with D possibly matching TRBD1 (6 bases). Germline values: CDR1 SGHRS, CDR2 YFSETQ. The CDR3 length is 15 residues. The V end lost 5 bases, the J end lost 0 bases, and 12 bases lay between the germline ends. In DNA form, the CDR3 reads TGCGCCAGCAGGACAGGAGGAGGCTCTGGAAACACCATATATTTT. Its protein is CASRTGGGSGNTIYF.

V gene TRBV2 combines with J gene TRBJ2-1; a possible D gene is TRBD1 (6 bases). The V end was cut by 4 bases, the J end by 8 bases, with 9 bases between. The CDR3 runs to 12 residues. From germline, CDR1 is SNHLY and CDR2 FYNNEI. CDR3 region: CASSVQGYEQFF. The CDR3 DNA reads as TGTGCCAGCAGTGTACAGGGATATGAGCAGTTCTTC.

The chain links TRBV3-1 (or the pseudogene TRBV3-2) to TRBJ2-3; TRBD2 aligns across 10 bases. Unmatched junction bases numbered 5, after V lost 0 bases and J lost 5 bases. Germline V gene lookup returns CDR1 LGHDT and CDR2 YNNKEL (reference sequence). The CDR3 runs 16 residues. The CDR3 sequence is CASSQDPASGGDTQYF. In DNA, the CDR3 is TGTGCCAGCAGCCAAGATCCGGCTAGCGGGGGAGATACGCAGTATTTT.